This T cell receptor beta chain was retrieved from a study of T cell responses to AZD1222 COVID-19 vaccine. As regards this clone: Its matching antigen is unknown.

The table came from immunoSEQ multiplex PCR; TCRdb's copy has only in-frame clones and leaves some out. The sample has 20,000 or so clones, more than 70% seen once; the top ten hold roughly 15%. The study, taken as a whole, reports: Spike as a whole was targeted by vaccine-associated CD4 TCRs, dominant at 160-218 and 743-854. Most donors were white British and more were female, and clonal diversity was possibly underestimated.

Germline V gene data show CDR1 as MNHEY and CDR2 as SVGAGI. This CDR3 spans 14 amino acids. V shed 5 bases and J shed 3 bases, with 14 bases lying between them. This clonotype originated in an adult who received the AZD1222 COVID-19 vaccine. The specimen was peripheral blood, collected 28 days after the second AZD1222 dose. The chain couples TRBV6-5 to TRBJ2-7; D gene unclear. CDR3 region: CASSQNDQNYEQYF. CDR3 DNA: TGTGCCAGCAGTCAAAACGATCAGAACTACGAGCAGTACTTC.